Following are 25 T cell receptor beta chains from one sample sequenced in a study of beta chain features in type 1 diabetes. Isolated RNA was reverse transcribed in full, so expressed TCRB transcripts were sequenced. This table comes from immunoSEQ multiplex PCR, and its TCRdb copy is limited to in-frame clones, with some not included. Among roughly 400,000 clones listed, around 16% were seen once. The sample taken for sequencing was naive CD4+ T cells from blood. The source is a woman aged 18-29 years in good health.

The V gene is TRBV7-9, the J gene TRBJ2-7; D perhaps matches TRBD2 (6 bases). V lost 0 bases and J 3 bases, leaving 12 bases between the germline ends. The CDR3 covers 15 residues. Germline CDR1 reads SEHNR; CDR2 reads FQNEAQ (reference sequence). The CDR3: CASSLATSILYEQYF. CDR3 nucleotide sequence: TGTGCCAGCAGCTTAGCGACTAGTATCCTCTACGAGCAGTACTTC.

The chain employs TRBV6-5 and TRBJ2-7, with a tentative D call TRBD1 (6 bases). V lost 9 bases and J 5 bases, leaving 14 bases between the germline ends. The germline CDR1 and CDR2 sequences are MNHEY and SVGAGI. This CDR3 comprises 12 residues. The chain's CDR3 is CASHSRGHEQYF. CDR3 nucleotide sequence: TGTGCCAGTCATTCCAGGGGCCACGAGCAGTACTTC.

V is TRBV4-3 and J is TRBJ2-1, with a possible D match to TRBD2 (5 bases). The CDR3 contains 18 residues. CDR1 is LGHNA, CDR2 YSLEER, per germline. The germline V and J ends were trimmed by 0 bases and 0 bases, with 15 bases remaining between them. The CDR3 nucleotides are TGCGCCAGCAGCCAAGATCCGAGTAGCGCGAGCTCCTACAATGAGCAGTTCTTC. Its translation: CASSQDPSSASSYNEQFF.

This clone appeared a few times. The chain uses TRBV29-1 and TRBJ1-2, with D perhaps matching TRBD1 (5 bases). Germline V lookup: CDR1 SQVTM, CDR2 ANQGSEA. The germline V and J ends were trimmed by 4 bases and 7 bases, with 16 bases remaining between them. The CDR3 sequence is 13 residues long. CDR3 DNA sequence: TGCAGCGTTGGGAGCGTACTGGGGGGTGGCTACACCTTC. Translated, it gives CSVGSVLGGGYTF.

V gene TRBV5-1 combines with J gene TRBJ2-4, with D unclear. This CDR3 is 13 amino acids long. Germline V lookup: CDR1 SGHRS, CDR2 YFSETQ. The V end lost 4 bases, the J end lost 9 bases, and 14 bases lay between the germline ends. The CDR3 nucleotides read TGCGCCAGCAGCGTACAGACGTCCCCCATTCAGTACTTC. Its translation is CASSVQTSPIQYF.

This clone has a handful of counts. The genes are TRBV6-5 and TRBJ1-1, with D perhaps TRBD1 (6 bases). The V end was cut by 8 bases, the J end by 9 bases, with 22 bases between. The CDR3 length is 14 residues. Germline-derived CDR1 and CDR2 are MNHEY and SVGAGI. The CDR3 spells CASWDGGLSPKAFF. DNA for the CDR3: TGTGCCAGCTGGGATGGGGGCCTCTCGCCCAAAGCTTTCTTT.

This clone was seen more than once but under ten times. This chain links TRBV5-6 with TRBJ2-3; perhaps TRBD1 as D (6 bases). V lost 6 bases and J 0 bases, leaving 14 bases between the germline ends. From germline, CDR1 is SGHDT and CDR2 YYEEEE. The CDR3 runs 15 residues. The CDR3 DNA is TGTGCCAGCATTCAGGGGCTTCCTAGCACAGATACGCAGTATTTT. Protein sequence: CASIQGLPSTDTQYF.

The chain carries TRBV7-2 and TRBJ1-1; perhaps TRBD1 as D (6 bases). Trimming took 5 bases from V and 0 from J, leaving 16 bases between them. The germline V gene encodes CDR1 SGHTA and CDR2 FQGNSA. CDR3 length: 16 amino acids. CDR3 sequence reads: CASSPQGQNMNTEAFF. Here the CDR3 DNA reads TGTGCCAGCAGCCCACAAGGACAGAACATGAACACTGAAGCTTTCTTT.

J is TRBJ1-2 and V is TRBV5-1; 7 bases align to TRBD1. This CDR3 is 14 amino acids long. Germline V gives CDR1 SGHRS, CDR2 YFSETQ. V shed 0 bases and J 2 bases; nucleotides not matched to a gene: 1. In DNA form, the CDR3 reads TGCGCCAGCAGCTTGGTGGACAGGAACTATGGCTACACCTTC. Amino acids: CASSLVDRNYGYTF. The full variable domain, its missing parts supplied by reference TRBV5-1 and TRBJ1-2, is KAGVTQTPRYLIKTRGQQVTLSCSPISGHRSVSWYQQTPGQGLQFLFEYFSETQRNKGNFPGRFSGRQFSNSRSEMNVSTLELGDSALYLCASSLVDRNYGYTFGSGTRLTVV.

The chain employs TRBV25-1 and TRBJ2-2, with 7 bases lining up with TRBD2. The V segment lost 3 bases and the J segment 6 bases; nucleotides outside the gene matches: 7. Germline V gene data show CDR1 as MGHDK and CDR2 as SYGVNS. The CDR3 runs to 15 residues. The CDR3 protein is CASSDGGRPAGELFF. In DNA, the CDR3 is TGTGCCAGCAGTGACGGGGGGAGGCCGGCCGGGGAGCTGTTTTTT.

This chain uses TRBV29-1 with TRBJ1-1; D gene ambiguous. The CDR3 totals 11 residues. Germline values: CDR1 SQVTM, CDR2 ANQGSEA. With 7 bases removed from V and 8 bases from J, the gap between germline ends came to 14 bases. This chain's CDR3 is CSGGPGGEAFF. Here the CDR3 DNA reads TGCAGCGGAGGTCCGGGAGGGGAAGCTTTCTTT.

This clone was seen only a few times. The J gene is TRBJ1-1, the V gene TRBV30; D gene uncertain. The CDR3 consists of 12 residues. Trimming removed 8 bases at V and 2 bases at J, with 12 bases between. CDR1 is GTSNPN and CDR2 is SVGIG in the germline V gene (reference sequence). The CDR3 bases are TGTGCCATAGTACCGCTAAACACTGAAGCTTTCTTT. As protein: CAIVPLNTEAFF.

The V gene is TRBV9, the J gene TRBJ2-1, with 14 nucleotides matching TRBD2. J lost 5 bases, V lost 3 bases, and 10 bases had no gene match. Germline V gene data show CDR1 as SGDLS and CDR2 as YYNGEE. This CDR3 is 18 amino acids long. In DNA, the CDR3 is TGTGCCAGCAGCGGGAGGACTAGCGGGAGGCTCGGCAACAATGAGCAGTTCTTC. It codes for CASSGRTSGRLGNNEQFF.

The chain has TRBV18 and TRBJ1-5, with 9 bases lining up with TRBD1. This CDR3 spans 17 amino acids. V lost 0 bases and J lost 6; bases outside the gene matches: 9. Germline assignment: CDR1 KGHSH and CDR2 LQKENI. For the CDR3, the DNA is TGTGCCAGCTCACCACCGGAGGCGACAGGGGGTTTTCAGCCCCAGCATTTT. This gives the protein CASSPPEATGGFQPQHF.

The chain carries TRBV6-5 and TRBJ1-1; no definite D call. V lost 0 bases, J lost 0 bases, and 11 bases lay in between. Germline V gene lookup returns CDR1 MNHEY and CDR2 SVGAGI. CDR3 length: 16 residues. The CDR3 nucleotides read TGTGCCAGCAGTTACTCTTTTGTTCGGGTGAACACTGAAGCTTTCTTT. Its protein is CASSYSFVRVNTEAFF.

This chain joins TRBV18 and TRBJ1-3; no clear D. The CDR3 runs to 15 residues. The V gene's germline CDR1 is KGHSH and CDR2 LQKENI. Trimming cost V 1 base and J 4 bases, with 11 bases left between them. In DNA form, the CDR3 reads TGTGCCAGCTCACCACGGGAGGGAAGAGGAAACACCATATATTTT. It codes for CASSPREGRGNTIYF.

This clone has a handful of counts. The chain carries TRBV6-5 and TRBJ2-7; no firm D call. The germline V gene encodes CDR1 MNHEY and CDR2 SVGAGI. The length of the CDR3 is 11 residues. Trimming took off 6 bases at V and 5 bases at J, with 8 bases between the two ends. CDR3 residues: CASRSRNEQYF. The CDR3 DNA sequence: TGTGCCAGCAGGTCCAGGAACGAGCAGTACTTC.

The chain links TRBV29-1 to TRBJ1-4; 8 nucleotides align to TRBD1. With V trimmed by 5 bases and J by 7 bases, 6 bases remained unmatched. The CDR3 contains 13 residues. Germline CDR1 SQVTM, CDR2 ANQGSEA. CDR3 loop: CSVKDRDGEKLFF. The CDR3 coding sequence is TGCAGCGTTAAGGACAGGGACGGTGAAAAACTGTTTTTT.

The chain links TRBV7-8 to TRBJ1-2; 7 nucleotides agree with TRBD1. Per the germline V gene, CDR1 is SGHVS and CDR2 is FQNEAQ. The V segment lost 3 bases and the J segment 2 bases; nucleotides outside the gene matches: 6. This CDR3 comprises 15 residues. CDR3 loop: CASSLDRLNNYGYTF. In nucleotides, the CDR3 is TGTGCCAGCAGCTTGGACAGGCTAAACAACTATGGCTACACCTTC.

This clone occurred a few times. The chain is built from TRBV4-2 and TRBJ2-5; 7 bases fit TRBD2. V shed 0 bases, J shed 4 bases, and the junction held 5 bases outside the gene matches. This CDR3 is built from 15 residues. Germline V gene lookup returns CDR1 LGHNA and CDR2 YNFKEQ. The CDR3 DNA follows: TGTGCCAGCAGCCAAGATTGGTCGGGAGGAGAGACCCAGTACTTC. Translating it yields CASSQDWSGGETQYF.

This clone was observed a handful of times. The chain recombines TRBV28 with TRBJ1-5; D might be TRBD1 (5 bases). The CDR3 has 13 amino acids. Germline values: CDR1 MDHEN, CDR2 SYDVKM. With 5 bases removed from V and 7 bases from J, the gap between germline ends came to 12 bases. As DNA, the CDR3 is TGTGCCAGCAGTGCTCAGGGCTCCCAGCCCCAGCATTTT. This encodes CASSAQGSQPQHF.

This clone was seen more than once but under ten times. The J gene is TRBJ2-5, the V gene TRBV5-4; TRBD2 aligns across 7 bases. The germline CDR1 and CDR2 sequences are SGHNT and YYREEE (reference sequence). The CDR3 has 15 amino acids. V shed 4 bases, J shed 5 bases, and the junction held 11 bases outside the gene matches. CDR3 nucleotide sequence: TGTGCCAGCAGCGGAGAATACGGGGGGAGCGAGACCCAGTACTTC. Amino acid sequence: CASSGEYGGSETQYF.

This chain joins TRBV30 and TRBJ2-2; 7 positions match TRBD1. This CDR3 contains 14 residues. Unmatched junction bases numbered 6, after V lost 5 bases and J lost 3 bases. Germline CDR1 and CDR2: GTSNPN and SVGIG (reference sequence). The CDR3 sequence: CAWYRGIYTGELFF. The DNA of the CDR3 is TGTGCCTGGTACAGGGGAATTTACACCGGGGAGCTGTTTTTT.

V and J are TRBV23-1 and TRBJ2-1, with D perhaps matching TRBD1 (5 bases). TRBV23-1 is an open reading frame, and its role is uncertain. CDR3 length equals 15 residues. With 3 bases removed from V and 6 bases from J, the gap between germline ends came to 15 bases. CDR3 sequence reads: CASSQTGRGTNEQFF. Written as DNA, the CDR3 is TGCGCCAGCAGTCAGACGGGTAGGGGTACCAATGAGCAGTTCTTC.

In its sample, this clone was seen a few times. The rearrangement uses TRBV15 and TRBJ2-7, with D perhaps TRBD1 (6 bases). Trimming removed 0 bases at V and 2 bases at J, with 8 bases between. This CDR3 spans 14 amino acids. Looked up from germline, CDR1 is LNHNV and CDR2 is YYDKDF (reference sequence). The CDR3 loop reads CATSRDRQAYEQYF. CDR3 in DNA: TGTGCCACCAGCAGAGATAGACAGGCCTACGAGCAGTACTTC.